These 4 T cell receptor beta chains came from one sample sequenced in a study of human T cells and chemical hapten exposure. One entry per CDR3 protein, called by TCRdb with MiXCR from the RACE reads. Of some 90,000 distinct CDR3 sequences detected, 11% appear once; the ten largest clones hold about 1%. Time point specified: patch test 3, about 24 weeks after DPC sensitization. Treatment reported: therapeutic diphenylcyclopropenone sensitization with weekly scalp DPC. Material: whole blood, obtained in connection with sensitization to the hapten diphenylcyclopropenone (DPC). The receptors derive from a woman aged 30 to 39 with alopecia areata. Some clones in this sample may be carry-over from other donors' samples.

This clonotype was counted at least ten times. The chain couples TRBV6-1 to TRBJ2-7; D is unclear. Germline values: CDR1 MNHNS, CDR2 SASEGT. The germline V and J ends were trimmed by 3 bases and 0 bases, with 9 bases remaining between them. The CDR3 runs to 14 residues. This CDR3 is CASSEASSSYEQYF. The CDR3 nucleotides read TGTGCCAGCAGTGAGGCCAGCAGCTCCTACGAGCAGTACTTC.

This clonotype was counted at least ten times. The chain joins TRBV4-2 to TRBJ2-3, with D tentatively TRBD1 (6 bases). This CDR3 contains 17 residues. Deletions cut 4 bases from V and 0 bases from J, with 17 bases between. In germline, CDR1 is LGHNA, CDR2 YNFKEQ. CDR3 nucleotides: TGTGCCAGCAGCCCGAGCGGACAGACTGCTAGCACAGATACGCAGTATTTT. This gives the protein CASSPSGQTASTDTQYF.

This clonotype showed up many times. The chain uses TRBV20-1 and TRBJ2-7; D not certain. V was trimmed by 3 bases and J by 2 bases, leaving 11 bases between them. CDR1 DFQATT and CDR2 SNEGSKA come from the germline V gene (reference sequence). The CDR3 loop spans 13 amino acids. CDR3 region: CSASDPSTYEQYV. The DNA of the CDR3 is TGCAGTGCTAGTGATCCCTCTACCTACGAGCAGTACGTC.

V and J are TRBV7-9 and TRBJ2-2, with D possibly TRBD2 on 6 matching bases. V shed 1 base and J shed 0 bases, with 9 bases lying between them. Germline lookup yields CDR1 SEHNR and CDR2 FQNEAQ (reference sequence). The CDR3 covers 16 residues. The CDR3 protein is CASSLGGGANTGELFF. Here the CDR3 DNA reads TGTGCCAGCAGCTTAGGTGGCGGGGCGAACACCGGGGAGCTGTTTTTT.